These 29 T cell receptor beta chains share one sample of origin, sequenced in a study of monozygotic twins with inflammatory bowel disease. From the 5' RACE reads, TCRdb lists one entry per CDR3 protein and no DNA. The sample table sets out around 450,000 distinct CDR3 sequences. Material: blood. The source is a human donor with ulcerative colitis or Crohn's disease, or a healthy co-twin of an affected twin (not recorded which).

The CDR3 loop is CATGDVSNTGELFF. The chain employs TRBV10-3 and TRBJ2-2; the D call from TCRdb, TRBD1, cannot be confirmed without DNA. The CDR3 totals 14 residues. Germline V gene lookup returns CDR1 ENHRY and CDR2 SYGVKD.

CDR3 sequence reads: CATLTIGELFF. The rearrangement uses TRBV12-3 or TRBV12-4 and TRBJ2-2; TCRdb returns TRBD2, unconfirmable since there is no DNA. The CDR3 has 11 residues.

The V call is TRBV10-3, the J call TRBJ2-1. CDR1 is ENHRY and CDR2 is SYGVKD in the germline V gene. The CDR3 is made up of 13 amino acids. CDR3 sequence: CAINGGPDDEQFF.

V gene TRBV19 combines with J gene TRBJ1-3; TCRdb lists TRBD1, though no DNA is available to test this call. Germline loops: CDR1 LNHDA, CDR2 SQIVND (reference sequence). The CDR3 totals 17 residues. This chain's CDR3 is CASMRQVVAGSGNTIYF.

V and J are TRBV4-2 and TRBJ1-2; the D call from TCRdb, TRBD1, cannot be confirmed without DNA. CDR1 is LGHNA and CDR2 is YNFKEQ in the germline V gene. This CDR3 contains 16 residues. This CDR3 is CASSQDVGQGTSGYTF.

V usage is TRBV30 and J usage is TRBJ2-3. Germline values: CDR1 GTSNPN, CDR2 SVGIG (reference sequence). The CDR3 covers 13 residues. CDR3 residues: CAWSRTWTDTQYF.

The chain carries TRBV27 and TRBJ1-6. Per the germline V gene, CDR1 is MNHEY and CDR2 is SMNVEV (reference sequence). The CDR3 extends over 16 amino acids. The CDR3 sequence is CASSLLARALDSPLHF.

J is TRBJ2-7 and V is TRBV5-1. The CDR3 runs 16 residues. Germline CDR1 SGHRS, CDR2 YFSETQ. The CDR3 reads CASSLEPQRDSYEQYF.

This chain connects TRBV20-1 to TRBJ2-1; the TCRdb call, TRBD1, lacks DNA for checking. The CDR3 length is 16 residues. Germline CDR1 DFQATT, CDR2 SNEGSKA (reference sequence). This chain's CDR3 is CSARDPAPNSYNEQFF.

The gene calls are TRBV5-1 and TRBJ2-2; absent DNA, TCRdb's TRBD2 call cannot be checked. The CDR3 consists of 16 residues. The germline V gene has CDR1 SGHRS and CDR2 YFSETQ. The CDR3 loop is CASSGGTSTSTGELFF.

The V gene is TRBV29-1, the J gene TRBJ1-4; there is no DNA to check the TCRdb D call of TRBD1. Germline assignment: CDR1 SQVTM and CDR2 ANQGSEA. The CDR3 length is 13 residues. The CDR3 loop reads CSVDTQGGEKLFF.

CDR3 in amino acids: CASSQLIAGAHYEQYF. This chain links TRBV6-2 or TRBV6-3 with TRBJ2-7; TCRdb proposes TRBD2, but this gene call is untestable without DNA. Germline V gene lookup returns CDR1 MNHEY and CDR2 SVGEGT. CDR3 length: 16 amino acids.

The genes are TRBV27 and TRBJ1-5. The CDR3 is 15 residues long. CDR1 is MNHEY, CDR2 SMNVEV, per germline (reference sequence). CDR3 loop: CASSLSAGRDQPQHF.

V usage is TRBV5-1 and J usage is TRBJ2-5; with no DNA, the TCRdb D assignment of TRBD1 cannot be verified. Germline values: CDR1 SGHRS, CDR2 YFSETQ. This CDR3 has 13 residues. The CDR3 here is CASSLDRGETQYF.

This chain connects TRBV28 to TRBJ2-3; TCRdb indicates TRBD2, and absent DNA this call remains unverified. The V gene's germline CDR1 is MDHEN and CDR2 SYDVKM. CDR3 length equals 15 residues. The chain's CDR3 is CASSLVPGTSGTQYF.

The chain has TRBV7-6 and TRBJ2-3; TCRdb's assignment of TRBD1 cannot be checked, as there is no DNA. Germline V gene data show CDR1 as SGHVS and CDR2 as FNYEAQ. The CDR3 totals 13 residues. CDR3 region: CASSQGVGDTQYF.

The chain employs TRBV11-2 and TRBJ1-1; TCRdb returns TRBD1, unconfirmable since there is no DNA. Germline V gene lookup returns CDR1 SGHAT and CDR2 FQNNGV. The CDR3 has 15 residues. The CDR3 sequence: CASSFVGSPNTEAFF.

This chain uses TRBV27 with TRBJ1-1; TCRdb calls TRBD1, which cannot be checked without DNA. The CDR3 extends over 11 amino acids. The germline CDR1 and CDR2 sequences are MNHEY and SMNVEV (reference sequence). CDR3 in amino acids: CASTGTGQAFF.

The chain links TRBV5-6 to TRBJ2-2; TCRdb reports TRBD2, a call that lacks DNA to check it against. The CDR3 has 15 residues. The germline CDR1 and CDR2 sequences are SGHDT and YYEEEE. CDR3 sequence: CASSLRGLGPGELFF.

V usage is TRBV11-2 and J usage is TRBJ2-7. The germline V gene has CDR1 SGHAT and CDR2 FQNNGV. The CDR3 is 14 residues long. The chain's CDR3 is CASSLLTDSYEQYF.

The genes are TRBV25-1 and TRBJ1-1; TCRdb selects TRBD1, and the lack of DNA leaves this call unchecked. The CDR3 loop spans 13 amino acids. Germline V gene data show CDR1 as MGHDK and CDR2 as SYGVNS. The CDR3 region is CASLNRASTEAFF. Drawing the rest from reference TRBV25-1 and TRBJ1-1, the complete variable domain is EADIYQTPRYLVIGTGKKITLECSQTMGHDKMYWYQQDPGMELHLIHYSYGVNSTEKGDLSSESTVSRIRTEHFPLTLESARPSHTSQYLCASLNRASTEAFFGQGTRLTVV.

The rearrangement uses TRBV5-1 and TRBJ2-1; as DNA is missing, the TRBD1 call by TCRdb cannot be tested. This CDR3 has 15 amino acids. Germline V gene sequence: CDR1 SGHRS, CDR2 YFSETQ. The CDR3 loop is CASSFWGGGDNEQFF.

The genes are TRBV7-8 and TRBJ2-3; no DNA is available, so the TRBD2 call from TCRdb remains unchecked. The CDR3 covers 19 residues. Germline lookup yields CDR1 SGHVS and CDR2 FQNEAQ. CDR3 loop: CASSPTSGGAAVWADTQYF.

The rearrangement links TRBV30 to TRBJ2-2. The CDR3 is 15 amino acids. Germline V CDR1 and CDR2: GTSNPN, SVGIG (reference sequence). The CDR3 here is CATSTGVKNTGELFF.

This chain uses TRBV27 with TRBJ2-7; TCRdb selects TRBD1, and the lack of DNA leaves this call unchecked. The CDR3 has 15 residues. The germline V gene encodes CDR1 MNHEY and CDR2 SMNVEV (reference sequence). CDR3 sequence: CASSLRSNGNYEQYF.

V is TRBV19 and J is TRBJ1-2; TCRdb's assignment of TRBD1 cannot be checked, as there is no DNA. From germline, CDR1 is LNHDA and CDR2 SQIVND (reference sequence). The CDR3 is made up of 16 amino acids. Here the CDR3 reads CASSLSGTATSYGYTF.

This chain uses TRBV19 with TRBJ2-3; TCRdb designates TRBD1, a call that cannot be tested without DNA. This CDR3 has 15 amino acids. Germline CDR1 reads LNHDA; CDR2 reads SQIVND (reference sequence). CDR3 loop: CASSRDRGGLAARYF.

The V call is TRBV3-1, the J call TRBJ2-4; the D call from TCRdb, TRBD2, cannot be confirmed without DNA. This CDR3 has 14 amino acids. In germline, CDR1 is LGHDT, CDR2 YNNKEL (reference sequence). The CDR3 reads CASSPTSGSYIQYF.

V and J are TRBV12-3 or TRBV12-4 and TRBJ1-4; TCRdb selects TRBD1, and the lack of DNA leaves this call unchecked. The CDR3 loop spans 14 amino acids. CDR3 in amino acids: CASSQGRTNEKLFF.